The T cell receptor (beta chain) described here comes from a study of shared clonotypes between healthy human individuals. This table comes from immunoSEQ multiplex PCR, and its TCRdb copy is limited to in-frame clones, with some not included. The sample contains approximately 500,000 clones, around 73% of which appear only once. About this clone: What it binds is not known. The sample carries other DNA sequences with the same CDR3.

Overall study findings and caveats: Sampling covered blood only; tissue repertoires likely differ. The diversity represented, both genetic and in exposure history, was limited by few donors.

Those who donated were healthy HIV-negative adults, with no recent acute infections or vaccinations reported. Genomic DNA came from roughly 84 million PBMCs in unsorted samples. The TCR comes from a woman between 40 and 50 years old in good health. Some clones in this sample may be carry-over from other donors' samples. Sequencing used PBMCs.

In DNA form, the CDR3 reads TGTGCCAGCAGTCCGACAGGGGATCAGCCCCAGCATTTT. As protein: CASSPTGDQPQHF. V gene TRBV6-1 combines with J gene TRBJ1-5, with 8 positions matching TRBD1. The length of the CDR3 is 13 residues. Per the germline V gene, CDR1 is MNHNS and CDR2 is SASEGT. V lost 5 bases and J lost 5; bases outside the gene matches: 2.